The next 18 T cell receptor beta chains were all read from a single sample in a study of blood T cell repertoires in COVID-19. The repertoire was sequenced with immunoSEQ multiplex PCR; TCRdb's copy has only in-frame clones and lacks some. Among 300,000 to 400,000 clones, around 82% were seen once, and the ten largest hold roughly 3%. Sequencing was carried out using peripheral blood. The receptors derive from a man in his thirties or forties with active or convalescent COVID-19.

This clone was detected only once. J is TRBJ2-2 and V is TRBV3-1 (or the pseudogene TRBV3-2); 9 bases match TRBD1. J gave up 8 bases and V 1 base, and 5 bases lay outside the gene matches. The CDR3 loop spans 15 amino acids. In germline, CDR1 is LGHDT, CDR2 YNNKEL (reference sequence). CDR3 loop: CASSQVDRGRGELFF. CDR3 DNA: TGTGCCAGCAGCCAAGTGGACAGGGGCAGGGGGGAGCTGTTTTTT.

The chain uses TRBV19 and TRBJ1-1, with D tentatively TRBD1 (5 bases). This CDR3 region has 15 residues. CDR1 is LNHDA, CDR2 SQIVND, per germline (reference sequence). V was clipped by 4 bases and J by 0 bases, with 12 bases between them. CDR3 nucleotides: TGTGCCAGTAGTAAAAGAGACAGACTGAACACTGAAGCTTTCTTT. Its protein product is CASSKRDRLNTEAFF.

This clone showed up just a few times. The chain has TRBV11-3 and TRBJ2-3, with 12 positions matching TRBD2. CDR3 length: 15 residues. From germline, CDR1 is SGHNT and CDR2 YENEEA. After removal of 5 bases from V and 4 bases from J, the junction contained 4 bases not matched to a gene. The CDR3 loop is CASSPSGGAPDTQYF. For the CDR3, the DNA is TGTGCCAGCAGCCCTAGCGGGGGGGCCCCAGATACGCAGTATTTT. The variable domain in full, completed from reference TRBV11-3 and TRBJ2-3, reads EAGVVQSPRYKIIEKKQPVAFWCNPISGHNTLYWYLQNLGQGPELLIRYENEEAVDDSQLPKDRFSAERLKGVDSTLKIQPAELGDSAVYLCASSPSGGAPDTQYFGPGTRLTVL.

The chain employs TRBV7-3 and TRBJ2-7, with a possible D match to TRBD2 (5 bases). The CDR3 is 13 residues long. Trimming stripped 0 bases from V and 7 bases from J, with 10 bases between. Germline-derived CDR1 and CDR2 are SGHTA and FQGTGA. CDR3 nucleotide sequence: TGTGCCAGCAGCTTAACCCCCACGGGGGAGCAGTACTTC. This sequence encodes CASSLTPTGEQYF.

The chain recombines TRBV27 with TRBJ1-1; 12 nucleotides match TRBD1. The CDR3 has 16 residues. CDR1 is MNHEY, CDR2 SMNVEV, per germline (reference sequence). After removal of 2 bases from V and 4 bases from J, the junction contained 5 bases not matched to a gene. The CDR3 bases are TGTGCCAGCAGTTTAGGGACAGGGGGCTTTGGCACTGAAGCTTTCTTT. Protein sequence: CASSLGTGGFGTEAFF.

This sequence joins TRBV30 and TRBJ1-4; D gene unclear. Trimming pared 4 bases from V and 6 bases from J, leaving 12 bases between. Looked up from germline, CDR1 is GTSNPN and CDR2 is SVGIG (reference sequence). This CDR3 is 13 amino acids long. CDR3 DNA: TGTGCCTGGACAGTTTCTCCCTATGAAAAACTGTTTTTT. It translates to CAWTVSPYEKLFF.

This chain links TRBV24-1 with TRBJ2-3, with D perhaps matching TRBD1 (5 bases). This CDR3 has 18 amino acids. Germline CDR1 and CDR2: KGHDR and SFDVKD. V gave up 4 bases and J gave up 7 bases, with 26 bases separating them. In nucleotides, the CDR3 is TGTGCCACCAGTGACAGGTCCGGCCAGGGTCATATGAGGAATACGCAGTATTTT. It translates to CATSDRSGQGHMRNTQYF.

This clone was seen just once. The chain combines TRBV6-5 with TRBJ1-2, with 9 bases aligning to TRBD1. Germline lookup yields CDR1 MNHEY and CDR2 SVGAGI. The CDR3 has 13 residues. V shed 11 bases, J shed 4 bases, and the junction held 8 bases outside the gene matches. The CDR3 sequence: CAATGGRGYGYTF. CDR3 bases: TGTGCCGCAACAGGGGGCAGGGGCTATGGCTACACCTTC.

The CDR3 here is CASSLGPGFNQPQHF. CDR3 sequence (DNA): TGTGCCAGCAGCTTAGGTCCAGGGTTCAATCAGCCCCAGCATTTT. The chain links TRBV7-9 to TRBJ1-5; tentatively, D is TRBD1 (5 bases). Germline V gene lookup returns CDR1 SEHNR and CDR2 FQNEAQ (reference sequence). V was pared by 1 base and J by 3 bases, with 10 bases between. This CDR3 has 15 residues.

The rearrangement joins TRBV2 to TRBJ2-1, with TRBD2 matching over 9 bases. The junction had 5 bases not matched to a gene; V was cut back by 7 bases and J by 7 bases. CDR3 length equals 13 residues. The germline V gene encodes CDR1 SNHLY and CDR2 FYNNEI. CDR3 nucleotide sequence: TGTGCCAGCAAGCGGGAGGCCGGGAATGAGCAGTTCTTC. It specifies CASKREAGNEQFF.

This clone occurred once. The gene calls are TRBV28 and TRBJ1-6, with D possibly being TRBD1 (5 bases). The CDR3 is 14 residues long. Germline-derived CDR1 and CDR2 are MDHEN and SYDVKM. Trimming pared 3 bases from V and 6 bases from J, leaving 9 bases between. The CDR3 protein is CASSFGGGNSPLHF. CDR3 sequence (DNA): TGTGCCAGCAGTTTTGGCGGGGGTAATTCACCCCTCCACTTT.

This clone was recorded only once. The CDR3 sequence is CASSLVLAGDDEQFF. In DNA, the CDR3 is TGTGCCAGCAGCTTGGTGTTAGCGGGAGATGATGAGCAGTTCTTC. The genes are TRBV5-4 and TRBJ2-1; TRBD2 matches at 9 bases. V lost 0 bases to trimming and J lost 8 bases; unmatched junction nucleotides: 6. This CDR3 has 15 amino acids. Germline lookup yields CDR1 SGHNT and CDR2 YYREEE (reference sequence).

The chain is built from TRBV7-2 and TRBJ2-1; 7 bases align to TRBD2. CDR1 and CDR2 from the germline V gene are SGHTA and FQGNSA. This CDR3 is built from 14 residues. With V trimmed by 5 bases and J by 2 bases, 3 bases remained unmatched. As DNA, the CDR3 is TGTGCCAGCAGCATCAGCGGGACCTACAATGAGCAGTTCTTC. Translating gives CASSISGTYNEQFF.

Written as DNA, the CDR3 is TGTGCCAGCAGTCCCCCGAGAAGGGGCCCCGAGCAGTACTTC. This codes for CASSPPRRGPEQYF. The chain combines TRBV6-2 or TRBV6-3 with TRBJ2-7; maybe TRBD1 (5 bases). Germline V lookup: CDR1 MNHEY, CDR2 SVGEGT. Trimming shortened V by 5 bases and J by 6 bases, and 17 bases separated the two germline ends. This CDR3 region has 14 residues.

This rearrangement joins TRBV2 to TRBJ1-5, with TRBD1 matching 7 bases. V lost 4 bases to trimming and J lost 7 bases; unmatched junction nucleotides: 4. The germline CDR1 and CDR2 sequences are SNHLY and FYNNEI. The CDR3 runs 13 residues. CDR3 sequence (DNA): TGTGCCAGCAGTGGCGACAGGGACCAGCCCCAGCATTTT. Residues: CASSGDRDQPQHF.

This clone appeared once. The rearrangement links TRBV2 to TRBJ1-2; D might be TRBD1 (6 bases). This CDR3 comprises 12 residues. Germline V gene data show CDR1 as SNHLY and CDR2 as FYNNEI. Between the trimmed V and J ends, which lost 6 bases and 10 bases, there was a span of 15 bases. The CDR3 here is CASRKGVRDYTF. The CDR3 nucleotides are TGTGCCAGCAGGAAGGGGGTCCGTGACTACACCTTC.

The gene calls are TRBV5-1 and TRBJ2-7; 9 bases match TRBD1. This CDR3 comprises 15 residues. Germline V gene lookup returns CDR1 SGHRS and CDR2 YFSETQ. J lost 1 base, V lost 4 bases, and 6 bases had no gene match. CDR3: CASSKGQGRSYEQYF. CDR3 sequence (DNA): TGCGCCAGCAGCAAAGGACAGGGGAGATCCTACGAGCAGTACTTC.

The V and J genes are TRBV6-5 and TRBJ2-2; maybe TRBD1 (5 bases). Trimming shortened V by 6 bases and J by 4 bases, and 15 bases separated the two germline ends. CDR1 and CDR2 (germline): MNHEY, SVGAGI. The CDR3 has 15 residues. The CDR3 here is CASRQDPRGTGELFF. DNA of the CDR3: TGTGCCAGCAGGCAAGACCCTAGGGGCACCGGGGAGCTGTTTTTT.